This T cell receptor (beta chain) emerged from a study of response to subunit inactivated influenza vaccine. TCRdb recomputed calls from the RT-PCR reads with MiXCR, one row per CDR3 protein. The sample carries about 780,000 distinct CDR3 sequences, around a sixth recorded once. This CDR3 contains 13 residues. From germline, CDR1 is LGHNA and CDR2 YSLEER. With 5 bases removed from V and 10 bases from J, the gap between germline ends came to 12 bases. General study findings and limits: New T cells are recruited in small numbers by each seasonal influenza vaccination, according to the authors' suggestion.

With regard to this clonotype: Its antigen is currently unknown.

The sequence was obtained from a middle-aged man who received an inactivated influenza vaccine. V and J are TRBV4-3 and TRBJ1-6; D unclear. The sample consisted of PBMCs from blood, taken roughly 5 days after vaccination. CDR3 amino acids: CASSVTSGSPLHF. CDR3 coding DNA: TGCGCCAGCAGCGTGACCTCTGGGTCACCCCTCCACTTT.